Included here is one T cell receptor beta chain sequence, with context. This sample was included in a study of blood T cell repertoires in COVID-19. As for the study in general: From the United States, Italy and Spain came samples of acute and convalescent COVID-19. PBMCs, B-cell-depleted T cells, or T cells were the source of the cDNA or gDNA that made up the material.

Under the authors' procedure: Reference gene primer amplification in the assay estimated nucleated cell counts. Sequenced by immunoSEQ multiplex PCR; TCRdb stores in-frame clones only, minus some. D and trimming come from the DNA, and the V and J calls and clone size come from that table. The table lists about 170,000 clones, 85% of them singletons. Trimming removed 4 bases from V and 1 base from J, with 7 bases in between. The CDR3 covers 12 residues. From germline, CDR1 is SQVTM and CDR2 ANQGSEA. The chain employs TRBV29-1 and TRBJ1-1, with no clear D. The sequence was collected from a human donor with acute or convalescent COVID-19. The donor label of this sample is uncertain. Input material: peripheral blood. The chain's CDR3 is CSVGAGNTEAFF. DNA for the CDR3: TGCAGCGTTGGGGCAGGGAACACTGAAGCTTTCTTT.